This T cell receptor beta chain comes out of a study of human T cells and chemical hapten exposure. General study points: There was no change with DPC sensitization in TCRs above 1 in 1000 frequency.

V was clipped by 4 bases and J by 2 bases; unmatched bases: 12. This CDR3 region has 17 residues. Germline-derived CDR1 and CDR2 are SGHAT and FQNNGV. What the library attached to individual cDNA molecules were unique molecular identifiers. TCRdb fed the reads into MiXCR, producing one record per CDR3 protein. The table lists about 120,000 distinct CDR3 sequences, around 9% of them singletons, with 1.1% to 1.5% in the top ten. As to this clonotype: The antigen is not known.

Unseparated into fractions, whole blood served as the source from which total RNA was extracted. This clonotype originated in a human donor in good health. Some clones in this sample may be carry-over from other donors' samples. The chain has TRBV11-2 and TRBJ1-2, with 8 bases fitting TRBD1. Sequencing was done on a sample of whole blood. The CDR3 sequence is CASSSGQGSEINYGYTF. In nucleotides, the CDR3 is TGTGCCAGCAGCTCCGGACAGGGATCGGAGATAAACTATGGCTACACCTTC.